The rows below give T cell receptor beta chains drawn from one sample of a study of cytomegalovirus exposure and HLA in healthy donors. TCRdb's table, derived via immunoSEQ multiplex PCR, lists solely in-frame clones and lacks some. The data show 130,000 to 150,000 clones, approximately 79% seen once. Specimen: PBMCs. These receptors were obtained from a male donor in good health and CMV-seronegative. Each CDR3 is given with its conserved first and last residue. The D gene is left open where the match is weak. Rows may omit the clone size; those that give it use once, few, many or a size class.

D,size,J,V,DNA,CDR3
-,-,TRBJ1-5,TRBV25-1,TGTGCCAGCAGTGAATTATCAGGGGTTCAGCCCCAGCATTTT,CASSELSGVQPQHF
-,once,TRBJ1-2,TRBV5-1,TGCGCCAGCAGCTTGGAACACCACTATGGCTACACCTTC,CASSLEHHYGYTF
-,once,TRBJ1-3,TRBV5-1,TGCGCCAGCAGCTTGGGGCAGGGGAACTCTGGAAACACCATATATTTT,CASSLGQGNSGNTIYF
TRBD2,-,TRBJ2-1,TRBV6-1,TGTGCCAGCAGTCTACTTAGCGGGGCCCCCCATGAGCAGTTCTTC,CASSLLSGAPHEQFF
TRBD1,once,TRBJ2-7,TRBV18,TGTGCCAGCTCACCACCGTTTCGGACAGGGCCTCACTCCTACGAGCAGTACTTC,CASSPPFRTGPHSYEQYF
-,-,TRBJ1-4,TRBV5-1,TGCGCCAGCAGCTTGGCCGAGACAGCTAATGAAAAACTGTTTTTT,CASSLAETANEKLFF
TRBD1,-,TRBJ1-6,TRBV7-2,TGTGCCAGCAGCCACGGGACAGGGGGGTTGAATTCACCCCTCCACTTT,CASSHGTGGLNSPLHF
-,-,TRBJ2-7,TRBV29-1,TGCTGCGGTCGGAGGGCCGGCTACGAGCAGTACTTC,CCGRRAGYEQYF
TRBD1,-,TRBJ1-1,TRBV4-1,TGCGCCAGCAGCCAAGCCGACAGGGACACTGAAGCTTTCTTT,CASSQADRDTEAFF
TRBD2,-,TRBJ2-1,TRBV4-3,TGCGCCAGCAGCCAAGATCTGGGGGGAGGGACGATCGGTGAGCAGTTCTTC,CASSQDLGGGTIGEQFF
TRBD1,-,TRBJ1-2,TRBV19,TGTGCCAGTAGTATGACCGGGACAGGGGTATATGGCTACACCTTC,CASSMTGTGVYGYTF
TRBD1,-,TRBJ2-7,TRBV7-2,TGTGCCAGCAGCTTCGGGACAGCCTACGAGCAGTACTTC,CASSFGTAYEQYF
-,-,TRBJ2-5,TRBV15,TGTGCCACCAAGGGGGGGGTCCAAGAGACCCAGTACTTC,CATKGGVQETQYF
TRBD1,-,TRBJ2-2,TRBV4-1,TGCGCCAGCAGCCCTGAAGAAGGGGACAGGGTAATCCCCGGGGAGCTGTTTTTT,CASSPEEGDRVIPGELFF
-,-,TRBJ2-7,TRBV10-3,TGTGCCATCAGTGAGTCGGGAGGGGGCGAGCAGTACTTC,CAISESGGGEQYF
-,-,TRBJ1-2,TRBV7-2,TGTGCCAGCTTGTCGGGGAGTACTAACTATGGCTACACCTTC,CASLSGSTNYGYTF
-,-,TRBJ1-1,TRBV4-1,TGCGCCAGAGAGGGAAACACTGAAGCTTTCTTT,CAREGNTEAFF
-,-,TRBJ1-1,TRBV19,TGTGCCAGTAGGCCGATACAGGGTCCGAACACTGAAGCTTTCTTT,CASRPIQGPNTEAFF
-,few,TRBJ1-5,TRBV18,TGTGCCAGCTCACCAGTCGGGGGTGGACAGCCCCAGCATTTT,CASSPVGGGQPQHF
-,-,TRBJ1-4,TRBV7-9,TGTGCCAGCAGCTTAAGTCGCGGATACGAAACGAATGAAAAACTGTTTTTT,CASSLSRGYETNEKLFF
TRBD1,-,TRBJ1-1,TRBV5-6,TGTGCCAGCAGCTTGGCAGGGGGCAACACTGAAGCTTTCTTT,CASSLAGGNTEAFF
-,-,TRBJ1-2,TRBV27,TGTGCCAGCAGTTTATCGTCCTTTCCAGGGTTTCCGGATGGCTACACCTTC,CASSLSSFPGFPDGYTF
TRBD2,few,TRBJ2-1,TRBV9,TGTGCCAGCAGCCCCCGGGCAGCGGGGGGCGCTGAGCAGTTCTTC,CASSPRAAGGAEQFF
-,-,TRBJ1-2,TRBV5-1,TGCGCCAGCAGCTTGTTGGGCCCCCGAAACTATGGCTACACCTTC,CASSLLGPRNYGYTF
TRBD1,-,TRBJ2-7,TRBV10-3,TGTGCCACGGGACAGGGGGCGCCCTACGAGCAGTACTTC,CATGQGAPYEQYF
TRBD2,-,TRBJ2-6,TRBV27,TGTGCCAGTGCTAGCGGGAGGCCCTCTGGGGCCAACGTCCTGACTTTC,CASASGRPSGANVLTF
TRBD1,-,TRBJ1-1,TRBV7-2,TGTGCCAGCAGCGCCCGCACAGGGGGGAACACTGAAGCTTTCTTT,CASSARTGGNTEAFF
TRBD2,-,TRBJ2-7,TRBV7-9,TGTGCCAGCAGCTTAGTAGCGGGAGTAGGTGAGCAGTACTTC,CASSLVAGVGEQYF
-,-,TRBJ1-6,TRBV2,TGTGCCAGCAGTGCCGATAATTCACCCCTCCACTTT,CASSADNSPLHF
-,-,TRBJ1-1,TRBV2,TGTGCCAGCACCGGGGACACCAACACTGAAGCTTTCTTT,CASTGDTNTEAFF
TRBD1,few,TRBJ1-2,TRBV27,TGTGCCAGCAGCTACGGGACAGCATATGGCTACACCTTC,CASSYGTAYGYTF
-,few,TRBJ1-5,TRBV5-1,TGCGCCAGCAGCTTGGAGGGGGTTAGCAATCAGCCCCAGCATTTT,CASSLEGVSNQPQHF
TRBD1,-,TRBJ2-7,TRBV30,TGTGCCTGGAGGGGACAGGGGAGACACGAGCAGTACTTC,CAWRGQGRHEQYF
-,-,TRBJ1-1,TRBV5-6,TGTGCCAGCAGCTTACGTGGGGCAACAGTGAACACTGAAGCTTTCTTT,CASSLRGATVNTEAFF
TRBD1,-,TRBJ1-2,TRBV7-2,TGTGCCAGCAGCTCAGGACAGGGGGCTTATCGGGGCTACACCTTC,CASSSGQGAYRGYTF
TRBD1,-,TRBJ2-1,TRBV2,TGTGCCAGCAGTGCCGGGACAGGGGGCAATGAGCAGTTCTTC,CASSAGTGGNEQFF
TRBD1,-,TRBJ1-2,TRBV6-6,TGTGCCAGCAGTCCTAGAGGACAGGGCTTGAGCGGCTACACCTTC,CASSPRGQGLSGYTF
-,few,TRBJ1-1,TRBV25-1,TGTGCCAGCAGTGAGGGCAGTTACACTGAAGCTTTCTTT,CASSEGSYTEAFF
TRBD1,-,TRBJ1-2,TRBV12-5,TGTGCTAGTGGTTGGGGACAGGGGGTGAGCTATGGCTACACCTTC,CASGWGQGVSYGYTF
-,-,TRBJ1-4,TRBV15,TGTGCCACCAGCATCGGAGCAGGGACAACTAATGAAAAACTGTTTTTT,CATSIGAGTTNEKLFF
-,-,TRBJ2-3,TRBV2,TGTGCCAGCAGTCTGGACAGTCCTAGCACAGATACGCAGTATTTT,CASSLDSPSTDTQYF
TRBD1,-,TRBJ2-5,TRBV7-9,TGTTCCAGCAGCTTAGGGACAGGGGGACGAGAGACCCAGTACTTC,CSSSLGTGGRETQYF
-,-,TRBJ2-3,TRBV19,TGTGCCAGTAGTACCCAGGGGAGCACAGATACGCAGTATTTT,CASSTQGSTDTQYF
TRBD2,-,TRBJ2-1,TRBV30,TGTGCCTGGAGTGTGACGCGGGGGTCTAACAATGAGCAGTTCTTC,CAWSVTRGSNNEQFF
-,-,TRBJ1-5,TRBV30,TGTGCCTGGGACACGGGGAGCAATCAGCCCCAGCATTTT,CAWDTGSNQPQHF
-,few,TRBJ2-6,TRBV19,TGTGCCAGTAGTATGCCCCAGGGAGGGGCCAACGTCCTGACTTTC,CASSMPQGGANVLTF
-,-,TRBJ2-7,TRBV11-3,TGTGCCAGCAGCTTCGACAGGCTATACGAGCAGTACTTC,CASSFDRLYEQYF
-,-,TRBJ1-3,TRBV2,TGTGCCAGCAGTGTTTTACGGGTCGACAGCCCCACTGGAAACACCATATATTTT,CASSVLRVDSPTGNTIYF
TRBD1,-,TRBJ2-1,TRBV5-1,TGCGCCAGCACTTCCGGGACAGGGATCGGTGAGCAGTTCTTC,CASTSGTGIGEQFF
-,-,TRBJ2-3,TRBV7-7,TGTGCCAGCAGCGCCGGCCAGAGGATCGCAGATACGCAGTATTTT,CASSAGQRIADTQYF
-,-,TRBJ2-7,TRBV14,TGTGCCAGCAGCCAAGAAGGGGGGGGCTCTCCACCGTACGAGCAGTACTTC,CASSQEGGGSPPYEQYF
-,-,TRBJ2-2,TRBV7-2,TGTGCCAGCAGCCCCGGGGGGAACACCGGGGAGCTGTTTTTT,CASSPGGNTGELFF
TRBD1,few,TRBJ1-2,TRBV4-2,TGTGCCAGCAGCCAACCGGGACAGGGCTTTAATGGCTACACCTTC,CASSQPGQGFNGYTF
-,-,TRBJ1-6,TRBV19,TGTGCCAGTAAACCTCTGGACGGGAAAGGAAATTCACCCCTCCACTTT,CASKPLDGKGNSPLHF
TRBD2,-,TRBJ2-3,TRBV10-3,TGTGCCATCAGTGAGTCGGTTGGAGCGGGGGCCTATACGCAGTATTTT,CAISESVGAGAYTQYF